This T cell receptor beta chain was identified during a study of OX40 agonist ivuxolimab in advanced cancers. Study information: Past anti-PD-1, anti-PD-L1 or anti-CTLA-4 therapy was accepted, and 30% to 50% had received some.

Sequencing was performed with immunoSEQ multiplex PCR; in TCRdb, only in-frame clones are kept and a portion is missing. The data show 6,400 or so clones, with around four fifths seen just once and 20% to 30% held by the top ten. This clone turned up a few times. The antigen is not known. Patients were ruled out by autoimmune disease history or systemic immunosuppression. Whole-study findings and limits: Mean expanded clone counts were higher in CD8+ than CD4+ T cells. Partial responders at 0.1-3.0 mg/kg showed near-lowest clonal expansion.

This specimen was CD4+ or CD8+ T cells sorted from blood, taken in a trial of the OX40 agonist ivuxolimab. The TCR comes from an adult with an advanced solid tumor such as melanoma, head and neck, liver or kidney cancer.

The CDR3 spells CASGTGSNQPQHF. DNA of the CDR3: TGTGCCAGCGGCACGGGGAGCAATCAGCCCCAGCATTTT. The chain is built from TRBV27 and TRBJ1-5; D ambiguous. Germline values: CDR1 MNHEY, CDR2 SMNVEV (reference sequence). This CDR3 comprises 13 residues. V was clipped by 8 bases and J by 1 base, with 9 bases between them.